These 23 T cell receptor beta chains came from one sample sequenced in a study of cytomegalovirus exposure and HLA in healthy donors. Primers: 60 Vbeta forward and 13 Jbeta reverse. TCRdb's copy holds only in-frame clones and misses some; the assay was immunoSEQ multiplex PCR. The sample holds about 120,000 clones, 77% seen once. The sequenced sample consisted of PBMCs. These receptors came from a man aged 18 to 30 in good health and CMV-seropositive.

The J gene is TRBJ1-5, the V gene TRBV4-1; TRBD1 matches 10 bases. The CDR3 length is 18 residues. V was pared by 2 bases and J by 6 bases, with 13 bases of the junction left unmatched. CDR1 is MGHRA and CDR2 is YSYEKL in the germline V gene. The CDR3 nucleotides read TGCGCCAGCAGCCAATTCCGCTTCCGGGACAGGGGACCTCAGCCCCAGCATTTT. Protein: CASSQFRFRDRGPQPQHF.

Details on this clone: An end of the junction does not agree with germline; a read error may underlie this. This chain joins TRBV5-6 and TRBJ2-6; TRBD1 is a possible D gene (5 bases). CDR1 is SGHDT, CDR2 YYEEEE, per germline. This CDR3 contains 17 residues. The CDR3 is CASSLAQGATGANGLTF. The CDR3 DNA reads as TGTGCCAGCAGCTTGGCCCAAGGGGCTACTGGGGCCAACGGCCTGACTTTC. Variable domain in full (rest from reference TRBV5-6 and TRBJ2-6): DAGVTQSPTHLIKTRGQQVTLRCSPKSGHDTVSWYQQALGQGPQFIFQYYEEEERQRGNFPDRFSGHQFPNYSSELNVNALLLGDSALYLCASSLAQGATGANGLTFGAGSRLTVL.

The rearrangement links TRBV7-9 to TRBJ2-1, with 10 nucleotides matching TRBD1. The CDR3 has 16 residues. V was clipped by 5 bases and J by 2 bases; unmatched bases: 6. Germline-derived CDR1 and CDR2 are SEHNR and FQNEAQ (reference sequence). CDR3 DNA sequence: TGTGCCAGCAGCCCCGGGACAGGGGTAGCCTACAATGAGCAGTTCTTC. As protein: CASSPGTGVAYNEQFF.

The CDR3 sequence: CASSSRGGNTIYF. The CDR3 bases are TGTGCCAGCAGTTCCAGGGGGGGAAACACCATATATTTT. V usage is TRBV27 and J usage is TRBJ1-3; 7 nucleotides align to TRBD1. J was trimmed by 4 bases and V by 4 bases; bases with no gene match: 1. The V gene's germline CDR1 is MNHEY and CDR2 SMNVEV (reference sequence). CDR3 length: 13 residues.

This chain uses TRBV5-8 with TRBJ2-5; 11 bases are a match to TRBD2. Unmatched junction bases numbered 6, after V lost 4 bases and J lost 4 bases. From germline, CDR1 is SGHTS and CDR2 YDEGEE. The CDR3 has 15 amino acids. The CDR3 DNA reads TGTGCCAGCAGCCCCAGACTAGCGGGACGAGAGACCCAGTACTTC. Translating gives CASSPRLAGRETQYF.

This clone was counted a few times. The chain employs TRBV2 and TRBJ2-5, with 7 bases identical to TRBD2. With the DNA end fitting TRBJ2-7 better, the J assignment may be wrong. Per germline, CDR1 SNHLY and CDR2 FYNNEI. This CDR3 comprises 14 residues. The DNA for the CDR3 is TGTGCCGTCAATTGGGGCGGGAGATTCAACGAGCAGTACTTC. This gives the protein CAVNWGGRFNEQYF.

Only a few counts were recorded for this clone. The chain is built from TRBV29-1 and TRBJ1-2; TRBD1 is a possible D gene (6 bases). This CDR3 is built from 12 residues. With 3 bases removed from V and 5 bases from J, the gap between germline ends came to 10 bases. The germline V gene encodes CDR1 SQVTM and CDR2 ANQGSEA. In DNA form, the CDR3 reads TGCAGCGTTGAGAAGGGGGGGTATGGCTACACCTTC. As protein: CSVEKGGYGYTF.

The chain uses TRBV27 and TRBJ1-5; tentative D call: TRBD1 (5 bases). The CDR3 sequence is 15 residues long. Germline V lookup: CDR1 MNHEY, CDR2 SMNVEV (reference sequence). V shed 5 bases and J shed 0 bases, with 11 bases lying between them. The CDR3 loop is CASSLYRTSNQPQHF. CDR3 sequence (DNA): TGTGCCAGCAGTCTATACAGGACTAGCAATCAGCCCCAGCATTTT.

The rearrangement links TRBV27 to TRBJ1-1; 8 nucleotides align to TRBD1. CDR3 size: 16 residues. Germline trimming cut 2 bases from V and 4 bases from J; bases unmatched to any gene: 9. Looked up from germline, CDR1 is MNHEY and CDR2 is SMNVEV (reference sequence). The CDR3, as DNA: TGTGCCAGCAGTTTAAGGTCAGGGGGCCTGGGCACTGAAGCTTTCTTT. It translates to CASSLRSGGLGTEAFF.

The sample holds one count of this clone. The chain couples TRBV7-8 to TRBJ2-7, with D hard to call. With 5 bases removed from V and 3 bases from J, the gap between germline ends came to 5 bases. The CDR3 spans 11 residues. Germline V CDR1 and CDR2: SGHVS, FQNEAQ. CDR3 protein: CASSPHYEQYF. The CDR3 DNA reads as TGTGCCAGCAGCCCCCACTACGAGCAGTACTTC. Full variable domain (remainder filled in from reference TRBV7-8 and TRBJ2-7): GAGVSQSPRYKVAKRGQDVALRCDPISGHVSLFWYQQALGQGPEFLTYFQNEAQLDKSGLPSDRFFAERPEGSVSTLKIQRTQQEDSAVYLCASSPHYEQYFGPGTRLTVT.

The CDR3 sequence is CASIIGQKNTEAFF. The CDR3 region has the DNA TGCGCCAGCATCATAGGACAGAAGAACACTGAAGCTTTCTTT. The chain couples TRBV10-1 to TRBJ1-1; possible D gene TRBD1, 6 bases. The V and J ends lost 7 bases and 1 base respectively, with 13 bases between them. The CDR3 length is 14 residues. CDR1 is WNHNN and CDR2 is SYGVQD in the germline V gene (reference sequence).

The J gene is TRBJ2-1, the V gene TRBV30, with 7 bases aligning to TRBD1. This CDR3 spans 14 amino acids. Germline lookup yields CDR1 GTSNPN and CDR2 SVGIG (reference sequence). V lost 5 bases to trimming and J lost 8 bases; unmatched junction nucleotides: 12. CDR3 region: CAWVPRDRWDEQFF. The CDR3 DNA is TGTGCCTGGGTCCCCCGGGACAGATGGGATGAGCAGTTCTTC.

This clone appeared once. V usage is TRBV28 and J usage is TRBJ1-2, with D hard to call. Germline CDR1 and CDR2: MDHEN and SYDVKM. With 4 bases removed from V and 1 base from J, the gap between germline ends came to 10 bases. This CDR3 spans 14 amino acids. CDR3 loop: CASSSISDNYGYTF. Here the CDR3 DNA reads TGTGCCAGCAGTTCCATCAGTGATAACTATGGCTACACCTTC.

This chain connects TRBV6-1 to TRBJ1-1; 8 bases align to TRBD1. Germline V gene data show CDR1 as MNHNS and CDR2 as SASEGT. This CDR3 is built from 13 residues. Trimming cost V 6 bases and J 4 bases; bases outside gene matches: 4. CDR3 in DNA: TGTGCCAGCAGCTGGACAGGGTCCACTGAAGCTTTCTTT. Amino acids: CASSWTGSTEAFF.

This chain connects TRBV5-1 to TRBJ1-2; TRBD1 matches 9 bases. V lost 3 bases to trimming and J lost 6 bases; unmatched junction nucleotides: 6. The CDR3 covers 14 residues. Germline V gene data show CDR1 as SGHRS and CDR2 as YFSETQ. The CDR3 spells CASSSQGAADGYTF. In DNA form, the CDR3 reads TGCGCCAGCAGCTCACAGGGGGCTGCGGATGGCTACACCTTC.

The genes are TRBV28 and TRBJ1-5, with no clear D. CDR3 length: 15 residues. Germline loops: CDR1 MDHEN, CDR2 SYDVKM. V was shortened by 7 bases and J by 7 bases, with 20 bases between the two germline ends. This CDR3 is CASTPVDRGHQPQHF. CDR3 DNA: TGTGCCAGCACTCCCGTCGACCGCGGGCACCAGCCCCAGCATTTT.

CDR3 sequence reads: CASGLGLSGANVLTF. The CDR3 DNA is TGTGCTAGTGGTCTCGGTCTCTCTGGGGCCAACGTCCTGACTTTC. The rearrangement uses TRBV12-5 and TRBJ2-6; no reliable D call. The germline CDR1 and CDR2 sequences are LGHNT and FRNRAP. V shed 5 bases and J shed 0 bases, with 8 bases lying between them. The CDR3 is made up of 15 amino acids.

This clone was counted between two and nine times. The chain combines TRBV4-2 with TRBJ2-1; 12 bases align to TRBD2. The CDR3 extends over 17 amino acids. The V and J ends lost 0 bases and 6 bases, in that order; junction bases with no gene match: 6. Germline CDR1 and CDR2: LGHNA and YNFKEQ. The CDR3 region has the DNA TGTGCCAGCAGCCAAGAAGGGCTAGCGGGGGGGGCCAATGAGCAGTTCTTC. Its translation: CASSQEGLAGGANEQFF.

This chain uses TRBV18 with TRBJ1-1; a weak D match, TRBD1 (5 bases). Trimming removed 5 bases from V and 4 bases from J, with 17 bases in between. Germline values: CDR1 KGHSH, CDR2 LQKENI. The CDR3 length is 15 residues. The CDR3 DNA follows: TGTGCCAGCTCAGCCTCCGGGGGATGGGTCACTGAAGCTTTCTTT. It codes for CASSASGGWVTEAFF.

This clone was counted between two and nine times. The CDR3 bases are TGTGCCAGCTCTCCCTCCGGGACAGGGGTCGGAGGGACTGAAGCTTTCTTT. Amino acids: CASSPSGTGVGGTEAFF. The chain has TRBV18 and TRBJ1-1; 10 bases are shared with TRBD1. Germline lookup yields CDR1 KGHSH and CDR2 LQKENI. The CDR3 totals 17 residues. Germline trimming cut 6 bases from V and 5 bases from J; bases unmatched to any gene: 15.

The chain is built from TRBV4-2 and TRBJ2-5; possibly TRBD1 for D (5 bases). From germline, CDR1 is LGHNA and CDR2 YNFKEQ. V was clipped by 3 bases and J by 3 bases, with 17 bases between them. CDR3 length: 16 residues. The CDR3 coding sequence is TGTGCCAGCAGCCAGGCCACCGACAGAACAGAAGAGACCCAGTACTTC. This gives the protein CASSQATDRTEETQYF.

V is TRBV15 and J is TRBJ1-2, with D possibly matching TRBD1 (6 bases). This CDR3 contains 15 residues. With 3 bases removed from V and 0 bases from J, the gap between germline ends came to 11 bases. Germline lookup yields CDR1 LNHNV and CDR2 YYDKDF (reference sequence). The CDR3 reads CATSSPGTPNYGYTF. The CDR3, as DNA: TGTGCCACCAGCAGTCCCGGGACACCTAACTATGGCTACACCTTC.

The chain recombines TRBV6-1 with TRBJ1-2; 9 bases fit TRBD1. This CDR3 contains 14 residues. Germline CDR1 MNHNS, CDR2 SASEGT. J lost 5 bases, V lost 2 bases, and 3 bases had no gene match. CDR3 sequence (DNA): TGTGCCAGCAGTGAACAACAGGGGGCTTATGGCTACACCTTC. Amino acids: CASSEQQGAYGYTF.